This T cell receptor beta chain was obtained from a study of circulating and synovial CD4+ cells in juvenile arthritis. There are 14 residues in the CDR3. Germline CDR1 and CDR2: SGHVS and FQNEAQ. V was shortened by 1 base and J by 10 bases, with 13 bases between the two germline ends. Study outcomes and limitations: Traditional Vbeta family usage analysis missed the pathogenic-like versus bulk difference.

A note on this clone: Its antigen is as yet unknown.

Repertoires were generated with immunoSEQ multiplex PCR, while TCRdb's copy carries only in-frame clones and drops some. The table shows about 33,000 clones, with roughly 96% occurring only once. This clonotype originated in a human donor with juvenile idiopathic arthritis. The chain joins TRBV7-8 to TRBJ2-2, with D perhaps matching TRBD2 (5 bases). What was sequenced was CD4+ T cells from blood. CDR3 protein: CASSLGSLGEELFF. CDR3 nucleotides: TGTGCCAGCAGCTTAGGAAGTTTGGGAGAGGAGCTGTTTTTT.